This passage covers 20 T cell receptor beta chains from one sample sequenced in a study of T cells after yellow fever vaccination. MiXCR, run by TCRdb on the 5' RACE reads, gives a single entry per CDR3 protein. The profile shows around 250,000 distinct CDR3 sequences, roughly 5% of them singletons. The source material was CD4+ T cells sorted from PBMCs, sampled on the day of the yellow fever booster vaccination. These receptors all come from a man between 18 and 29 years old who received the YFV17D yellow fever vaccine.

Only a few counts were recorded for this clonotype. V gene TRBV6-5 combines with J gene TRBJ1-6, with unresolved D. Trimming took 6 bases from V and 6 from J, leaving 15 bases between them. This CDR3 region has 15 residues. Germline loops: CDR1 MNHEY, CDR2 SVGAGI. The CDR3 DNA follows: TGTGCCAGCAGACAAGACATTAGGAGTAATTCACCCCTCCACTTT. Translation: CASRQDIRSNSPLHF.

The rearrangement uses TRBV3-1 and TRBJ2-1; 14 positions match TRBD2. Trimming took 4 bases from V and 7 from J; bases not matched to a gene: 6. Per the germline V gene, CDR1 is LGHDT and CDR2 is YNNKEL (reference sequence). This CDR3 is 16 amino acids long. Here the CDR3 DNA reads TGTGCCAGCAGCCCCGGACTAGCGGGGGGTTCAAATGAGCAGTTCTTC. Its translation: CASSPGLAGGSNEQFF.

The chain carries TRBV27 and TRBJ1-2; D not resolved. Between the trimmed V and J ends, which lost 10 bases and 4 bases, there was a span of 13 bases. Germline CDR1 and CDR2: MNHEY and SMNVEV (reference sequence). CDR3 size: 12 residues. The CDR3 sequence is CATADGFYGYTF. DNA for the CDR3: TGTGCCACCGCGGACGGATTCTATGGCTACACCTTC.

This clonotype occurred a few times. CDR3 DNA sequence: TGTGCCAGCAGGAAGGACAGGCGTAACACTGAAGCTTTCTTT. Translation: CASRKDRRNTEAFF. The V call is TRBV6-2 or TRBV6-3, the J call TRBJ1-1, with 7 bases identical to TRBD1. Germline values: CDR1 MNHEY, CDR2 SVGEGT. The CDR3 runs 14 residues. V trimming: 6 bases; J trimming: 2 bases; junction bases outside the gene matches: 6.

This clonotype has more than one count but fewer than ten. The V gene is TRBV12-3 or TRBV12-4, the J gene TRBJ2-3; D not certain. CDR3 size: 11 residues. The germline V and J ends were trimmed by 6 bases and 3 bases, with 4 bases remaining between them. The CDR3 spells CASRKTDTQYF. The CDR3 DNA reads TGTGCCAGCAGGAAGACAGATACGCAGTATTTT.

Many counts were recorded for this clonotype. J is TRBJ2-3 and V is TRBV5-1; 9 bases match TRBD1. The CDR3 is made up of 16 amino acids. V trimming: 2 bases; J trimming: 3 bases; junction bases outside the gene matches: 7. CDR1 and CDR2 (germline): SGHRS, YFSETQ. In nucleotides, the CDR3 is TGCGCCAGCAGCTTAGACGGACAGGGGATTACAGATACGCAGTATTTT. Translated: CASSLDGQGITDTQYF.

This rearrangement joins TRBV4-2 to TRBJ2-4; a possible D gene is TRBD2 (6 bases). CDR3 size: 14 residues. The V end lost 0 bases, the J end lost 8 bases, and 11 bases lay between the germline ends. Germline V CDR1 and CDR2: LGHNA, YNFKEQ. CDR3 nucleotides: TGTGCCAGCAGCCAAGATCGGGAGTGGGACATTCAGTACTTC. This translates into CASSQDREWDIQYF.

This clonotype came up a few times. The rearrangement joins TRBV24-1 to TRBJ2-3; 8 positions agree with TRBD1. CDR1 and CDR2 from the germline V gene are KGHDR and SFDVKD. V lost 4 bases, J lost 5 bases, and 7 bases stayed unmatched. The CDR3 spans 15 residues. The DNA for the CDR3 is TGTGCCACCAGTGACCCAGGGGGCGCGAAAGATACGCAGTATTTT. This translates into CATSDPGGAKDTQYF.

Only a few counts were recorded for this clonotype. The chain combines TRBV5-1 with TRBJ2-3; no firm D call. V was cut by 3 bases and J by 3 bases, with 11 bases left in between. This CDR3 spans 14 amino acids. Germline-derived CDR1 and CDR2 are SGHRS and YFSETQ. CDR3 region: CASSSTLRTDTQYF. The DNA of the CDR3 is TGCGCCAGCAGCTCGACCCTAAGGACAGATACGCAGTATTTT.

This clonotype was seen at least ten times. Here the CDR3 reads CASSRDSNPYEQYF. CDR3 bases: TGCGCCAGCAGTAGGGACAGCAATCCCTACGAGCAGTACTTC. V is TRBV10-1 and J is TRBJ2-7; 7 nucleotides align to TRBD1. Germline V lookup: CDR1 WNHNN, CDR2 SYGVQD (reference sequence). The CDR3 contains 14 residues. The junction had 6 bases not matched to a gene; V was cut back by 5 bases and J by 2 bases.

The rearrangement links TRBV24-1 to TRBJ1-1; 8 positions agree with TRBD1. Losses at the gene ends were 5 bases for V and 5 bases for J; bases not matched to a gene: 9. The CDR3 has 15 amino acids. The germline gives CDR1 KGHDR, CDR2 SFDVKD. The CDR3: CATSAGGLGETEAFF. The CDR3 DNA is TGTGCCACCAGTGCAGGGGGCCTAGGGGAGACTGAAGCTTTCTTT.

This clonotype was counted only a few times. The V call is TRBV20-1, the J call TRBJ2-1; 9 nucleotides line up with TRBD2. Germline values: CDR1 DFQATT, CDR2 SNEGSKA (reference sequence). The ends lost 2 bases at V and 4 bases at J; junction bases unmatched: 3. The CDR3 extends over 14 amino acids. The CDR3 coding sequence is TGCAGTGCTAGACTAGCGGGGCCTTACAATGAGCAGTTCTTC. Its protein product is CSARLAGPYNEQFF.

The chain joins TRBV29-1 to TRBJ1-1; a weak D match, TRBD1 (5 bases). Between the trimmed V and J ends, which lost 6 bases and 4 bases, there was a span of 15 bases. The CDR3 is 13 amino acids. Germline values: CDR1 SQVTM, CDR2 ANQGSEA. CDR3 sequence reads: CSVDWGGGTEAFF. The CDR3 DNA follows: TGCAGCGTAGACTGGGGGGGAGGCACTGAAGCTTTCTTT.

The chain combines TRBV4-3 with TRBJ1-1, with D hard to call. In germline, CDR1 is LGHNA, CDR2 YSLEER. Trimming removed 4 bases from V and 1 base from J, with 13 bases in between. The CDR3 contains 15 residues. The CDR3 spells CASSPQRETNTEAFF. In DNA, the CDR3 is TGCGCCAGCAGCCCGCAAAGGGAGACGAACACTGAAGCTTTCTTT.

The J gene is TRBJ2-5, the V gene TRBV7-2, with 9 bases fitting TRBD1. Germline V gene lookup returns CDR1 SGHTA and CDR2 FQGNSA. The V and J ends lost 6 bases and 5 bases, in that order; junction bases with no gene match: 13. The CDR3 contains 16 residues. CDR3 nucleotide sequence: TGTGCCAGCAGTCCCCTTATGGTACAGGGGGCTGAGACCCAGTACTTC. Translating it yields CASSPLMVQGAETQYF. The full variable domain, with the rest looked up from reference TRBV7-2 and TRBJ2-5, is GAGVSQSPSNKVTEKGKDVELRCDPISGHTALYWYRQSLGQGLEFLIYFQGNSAPDKSGLPSDRFSAERTGGSVSTLTIQRTQQEDSAVYLCASSPLMVQGAETQYFGPGTRLLVL.

This clonotype came up a few times. The V call is TRBV12-3 or TRBV12-4, the J call TRBJ1-5; weak D call: TRBD1 (6 bases). The CDR3 covers 13 residues. Trimming took off 5 bases at V and 9 bases at J, with 14 bases between the two ends. The CDR3 protein is CASSPGAWGPQHF. CDR3 DNA: TGTGCCAGCAGTCCAGGGGCCTGGGGGCCCCAGCATTTT.

In this sample, this clonotype turned up many times. This sequence joins TRBV6-2 or TRBV6-3 and TRBJ1-5; D unclear. The length of the CDR3 is 10 residues. The germline V gene has CDR1 MNHEY and CDR2 SVGEGT. DNA for the CDR3: TGTGCGCAGGAGGGATCGCCCCAGCATTTT. This encodes CAQEGSPQHF.

This clonotype was recorded a few times. The V gene is TRBV20-1, the J gene TRBJ1-5; TRBD1 aligns across 7 bases. V gave up 3 bases and J gave up 4 bases; unmatched junction bases: 6. The CDR3 totals 14 residues. The germline CDR1 and CDR2 sequences are DFQATT and SNEGSKA (reference sequence). The CDR3 DNA is TGCAGTGCTAGGGGGGAACAGGGGAATCAGCCCCAGCATTTT. It codes for CSARGEQGNQPQHF.

This clonotype was recorded at least ten times. The chain links TRBV7-8 to TRBJ2-1; D is unclear. Trimming took off 2 bases at V and 0 bases at J, with 14 bases between the two ends. CDR1 and CDR2 from the germline V gene are SGHVS and FQNEAQ. The CDR3 is 17 residues long. DNA of the CDR3: TGTGCCAGCAGCTTAAGGCAGGCGTATGGCTCCTACAATGAGCAGTTCTTC. This gives the protein CASSLRQAYGSYNEQFF.

This clonotype was detected ten times or more. J is TRBJ1-2 and V is TRBV12-3 or TRBV12-4, with no clear D. V lost 2 bases and J 7 bases, leaving 17 bases between the germline ends. This CDR3 spans 15 amino acids. CDR3 coding DNA: TGTGCCAGCAGTTTACGCCGAGCAATCGGTCTTGGCTACACCTTC. Its translation is CASSLRRAIGLGYTF.